These T cell receptor beta chains were read from a single sample in a study of tumor-infiltrating lymphocytes in primary liver carcinoma. TCRdb reanalysed the multiplex PCR reads using MiXCR and keeps one entry per CDR3 protein. The sample has tens of thousands of distinct CDR3 sequences, 70% to 85% seen once; the top ten hold 29%. The sample comprised liver tumor tissue from sampling region 5. These receptors were taken from a man aged 35 to 55 with primary liver carcinoma and hepatitis B virus infection. Each CDR3 is given with its conserved first and last residue. The D gene is left open where the match is weak. The size field is filled for only some rows; it gives once, few, many or a size class.

v_call,clone_size,d_call,j_call,cdr3_nt,cdr3_aa
TRBV12-3/TRBV12-4,.,.,TRBJ2-1,TGTGCCAGCAATTTTACAAGAGGGAATGAGCAGTCCTTC,CASNFTRGNEQSF
TRBV11-2,.,.,TRBJ2-7,TGTGCCAGCAGCTTACTCTACGAGCAGTATTTC,CASSLLYEQYF
TRBV6-1,many,.,TRBJ1-5,TGTGCCAGCATGAAGGGGAGCAATCAGCCCCAGCATTTT,CASMKGSNQPQHF
TRBV6-5,.,.,TRBJ2-5,TGTGCCTGCAGCCGGGTCCATCAAGAGACCCAGTACTTC,CACSRVHQETQYF
TRBV2,.,.,TRBJ1-5,TGTGCCAGCAGGCCCGGTGAGCGTTACAGGGCCCAGCATTTT,CASRPGERYRAQHF
TRBV10-2,.,TRBD2,TRBJ2-5,TGCGCCAGCAGCGGCGGGACTAGCGGGGGGCAAGAGGCCCAGTGCTTC,CASSGGTSGGQEAQCF
TRBV11-2,.,.,TRBJ1-2,TGTGTCAGCAGCTTTGGGGGGAGCTATGGCTACACCTTC,CVSSFGGSYGYTF
TRBV6-5,.,TRBD1,TRBJ2-7,TGTGCCAGCATTTACTCGTACGACAGGACAGGGGCATTCCCTCAGTACTTT,CASIYSYDRTGAFPQYF
TRBV7-9,many,.,TRBJ2-5,TGTGCCAGCAGCGTCGGGGGGACCCAGTACTTC,CASSVGGTQYF
TRBV4-2,many,.,TRBJ2-7,TGTGCCAGCAGCCAAGCGCAGAGTCTGTACTTC,CASSQAQSLYF
TRBV2,.,.,TRBJ2-6,TGTGTCAGTAGTGACATCTCTGGGGCCAACGTCCTGACTTTC,CVSSDISGANVLTF
TRBV21-1,many,.,TRBJ2-7,TGTGCCAGCAGCGGGGGCTCCTACGAGCAGTACTTC,CASSGGSYEQYF
TRBV4-2,.,TRBD2,TRBJ2-7,TGTGCCAGCAGCCGAGCGGGGGACTTGATCCTGTTTTCCTTC,CASSRAGDLILFSF
TRBV28,many,TRBD1,TRBJ1-5,TGTGCCAGCAGCGCAGGGGGCATGAGTCAGCCCCAGCATTTT,CASSAGGMSQPQHF
TRBV6-5,.,TRBD1,TRBJ2-6,TGTGCCAGCAGTCCTCAAACAGGGGCATGTGCCAACGTCCTGACTTTC,CASSPQTGACANVLTF
TRBV6-5,.,TRBD1,TRBJ2-3,TGTGCCAGCAGTTATTCAGGGGGCGATGGCGCAGATACTCAGTATTTT,CASSYSGGDGADTQYF
TRBV11-2,.,TRBD2,TRBJ2-6,TGTGCCAGCAGCTCAGGCCATCCTTGGCGGGAGGGCCGCTCTGGGGCCAACGTCCTGAGTTTC,CASSSGHPWREGRSGANVLSF
TRBV12-3/TRBV12-4,.,.,TRBJ2-1,TGTGCCAGCGGCACCCGGGACTCTGGCGGTGAGCAGTTCTTC,CASGTRDSGGEQFF
TRBV6-1,.,TRBD1,TRBJ1-1,TGTGCCAGCAGTTCTTTGACAGGGGGTACTATCGAAGCTTTCTTT,CASSSLTGGTIEAFF
TRBV30,many,.,TRBJ2-2,TGTGCCTGGAGTGTAGGTGGCCTCTCCACCGGGGAGCTGTTTTTT,CAWSVGGLSTGELFF
TRBV5-1,.,TRBD1,TRBJ1-4,TGCGCCAGCCGGGACAGCCAAAATATTAATGGAAAACTGTTTTTT,CASRDSQNINGKLFF
TRBV12-3/TRBV12-4,.,.,TRBJ2-5,TGTGCCAGTAGTTTGCTACCACAAGGGACCCAGTACTTC,CASSLLPQGTQYF
TRBV4-2,.,TRBD2,TRBJ2-7,TGTGCCAGCAACCAAGATCCGACAAGCGGGAGCTACGAGCAGTACTTC,CASNQDPTSGSYEQYF
TRBV10-1,many,.,TRBJ2-2,TGCGCCAGCAGTCTCATACACGGACGGGTGACCGGGGAGCTGTTTTTT,CASSLIHGRVTGELFF
TRBV30,.,TRBD2,TRBJ2-7,TGTGCCTGGAGTCCATGGGCGGGAGTGTCCATCGAGCAGTACTTC,CAWSPWAGVSIEQYF
TRBV5-6,.,TRBD2,TRBJ2-1,TGTGCCGGCAGCTTTCCACGGGACTACTCCTACAATGAGCAGTTCTTC,CAGSFPRDYSYNEQFF
TRBV10-3,.,.,TRBJ1-2,TGTGCCATCAGGGACCAAGTGTATGGCTACACCTTC,CAIRDQVYGYTF
TRBV29-1,.,.,TRBJ2-5,TGCAGCGTTGGAGTTCGGCAAGGGGCGGAGATCCAGTACTTC,CSVGVRQGAEIQYF
TRBV4-1,.,.,TRBJ2-2,TGCGCCAGCAGTCCGGACATGGGGAATGCCGGGGAGCTGTTTTTT,CASSPDMGNAGELFF
TRBV6-1,.,.,TRBJ2-2,TGTGCCAGCGGGCCCGACACCGGGGAACTGTTTTTT,CASGPDTGELFF
TRBV10-2,.,.,TRBJ2-3,TGCGCCAGCGCCCAGGGATTCGAACCAGCCCAGTATTTT,CASAQGFEPAQYF
TRBV6-1,.,.,TRBJ1-5,TGTGCCAGCAGTGGAAGTGAGATCTATAATCAGCCCCAGCATTTT,CASSGSEIYNQPQHF
TRBV2,few,TRBD1,TRBJ1-4,TGTGCCACGGGACAGACAGAGGAGGAAAAACTGTTTTTT,CATGQTEEEKLFF
TRBV29-1,.,.,TRBJ2-7,TGCGGCGTTGATGGACAAGGACCCTATGAGCAGTACTTC,CGVDGQGPYEQYF
TRBV4-2,once,.,TRBJ1-5,TGTGCCAGCAGCCCTGGAGGGGGTGACAATAGGCCCCAGCATTTT,CASSPGGGDNRPQHF
TRBV29-1,.,.,TRBJ2-7,TGCAGCGTTGAGGGAGACGTCTCCTACGAGCGGTACTTC,CSVEGDVSYERYF
TRBV29-1,.,.,TRBJ2-7,TGTAGTGTTAGACTTGATTACGAGCAGTACTTC,CSVRLDYEQYF
TRBV4-1,.,.,TRBJ1-1,TGTGTCAGCAGCCACCTCCAGGGGTTGAACACTGAAGCTTTCTTT,CVSSHLQGLNTEAFF
TRBV4-1,.,.,TRBJ2-2,TGCGTCAGTAGCCAAGTCGCGGCAGGGACCACCGGGGAGCTGTTTTTT,CVSSQVAAGTTGELFF
TRBV7-8,.,.,TRBJ1-1,TGTGCCAGGAGCTTAGGAGGGATAGGCACTGAAGCTTTCTTT,CARSLGGIGTEAFF
TRBV29-1,.,.,TRBJ2-1,TGCAGCGTTGAGCGCCGTGACAGGAGTTACAGTGAGCAGTTCTTC,CSVERRDRSYSEQFF
TRBV30,.,TRBD1,TRBJ1-3,TGTGGTTGGAGTGGGACAGTGGAAGGAAACACCGTATATTTT,CGWSGTVEGNTVYF
TRBV4-1,.,.,TRBJ2-1,TGCGCCAGCTGCTCCTCCCCCGGGTTGGAGCAGTTCTTC,CASCSSPGLEQFF
TRBV6-5,many,TRBD2,TRBJ2-2,TGTGCCAGCAAAGTATTGGGACTAGCGGACACCGGGGAGCTGTTTTTT,CASKVLGLADTGELFF
TRBV5-1,many,.,TRBJ2-7,TGCGCCAGCAGCTCGGGACTCGACGGGGAGCAGTACTTC,CASSSGLDGEQYF
TRBV6-1,once,TRBD2,TRBJ2-3,TGTGTCAGCAGTCAATTAGCGGGTTTAAGTACAGATACGCAGTATTTT,CVSSQLAGLSTDTQYF
TRBV11-2,.,.,TRBJ2-7,TGTGCTACCAGCTTGACGGATGATGGCTACGAGCAGTACTTT,CATSLTDDGYEQYF
TRBV5-1,.,.,TRBJ1-6,TGCGCCAGCAGTTTGGCGGATTCACTCCTCCACTTT,CASSLADSLLHF
TRBV5-1,.,TRBD1,TRBJ2-5,TGCGCCAGCAGCCGGGGACAGACTCAAGAGACCCGGTACTTC,CASSRGQTQETRYF
TRBV5-1,.,TRBD2,TRBJ2-7,TGCGCCAGCAGCTTACGTGGGACTACCTCCTACGAGCAGTACTTC,CASSLRGTTSYEQYF